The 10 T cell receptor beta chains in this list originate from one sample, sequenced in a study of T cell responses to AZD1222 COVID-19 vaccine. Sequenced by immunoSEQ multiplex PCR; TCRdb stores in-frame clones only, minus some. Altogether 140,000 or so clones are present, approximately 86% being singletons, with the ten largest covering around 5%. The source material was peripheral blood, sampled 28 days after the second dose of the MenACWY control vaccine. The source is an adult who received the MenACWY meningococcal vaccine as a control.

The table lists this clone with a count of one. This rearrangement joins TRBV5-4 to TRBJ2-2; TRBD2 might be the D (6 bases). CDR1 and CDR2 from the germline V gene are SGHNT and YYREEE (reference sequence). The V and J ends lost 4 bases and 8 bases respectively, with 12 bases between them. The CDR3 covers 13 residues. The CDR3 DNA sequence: TGTGCCAGCAGCCCCGGAGGGTCTGGGGAGCTGTTTTTT. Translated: CASSPGGSGELFF.

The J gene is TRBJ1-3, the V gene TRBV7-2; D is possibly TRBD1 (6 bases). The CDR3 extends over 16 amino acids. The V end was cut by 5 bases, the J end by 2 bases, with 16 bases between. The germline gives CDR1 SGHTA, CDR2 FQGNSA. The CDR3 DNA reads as TGTGCCAGCAGCCCCGTGGGGGGGCGCCCTGGAAACACCATATATTTT. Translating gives CASSPVGGRPGNTIYF.

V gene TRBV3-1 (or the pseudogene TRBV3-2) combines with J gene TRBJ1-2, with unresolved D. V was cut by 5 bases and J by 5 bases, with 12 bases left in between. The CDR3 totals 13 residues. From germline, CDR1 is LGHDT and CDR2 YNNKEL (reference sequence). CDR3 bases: TGTGCCAGCAGCTTCACGGTTGGGTATGGCTACACCTTC. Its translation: CASSFTVGYGYTF.

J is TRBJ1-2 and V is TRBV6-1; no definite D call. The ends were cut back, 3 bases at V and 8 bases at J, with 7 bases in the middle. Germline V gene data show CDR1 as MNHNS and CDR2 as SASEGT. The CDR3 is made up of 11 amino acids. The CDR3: CASSDPRGYTF. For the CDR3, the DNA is TGTGCCAGCAGTGATCCAAGGGGCTACACCTTC.

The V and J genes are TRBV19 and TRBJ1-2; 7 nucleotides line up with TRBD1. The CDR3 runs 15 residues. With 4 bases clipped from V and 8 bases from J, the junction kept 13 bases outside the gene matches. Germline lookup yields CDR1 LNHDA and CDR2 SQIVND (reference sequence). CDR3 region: CASSTLDRDRRGYTF. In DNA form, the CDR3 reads TGTGCCAGTAGTACCCTCGACAGGGACCGTCGCGGCTACACCTTC.

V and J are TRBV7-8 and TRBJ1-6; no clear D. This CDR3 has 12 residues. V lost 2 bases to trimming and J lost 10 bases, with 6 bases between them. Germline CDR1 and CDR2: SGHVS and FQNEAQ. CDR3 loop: CASSLKNSPLHF. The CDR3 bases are TGTGCCAGCAGCTTAAAGAACTCACCCCTCCACTTT.

The CDR3 protein is CASSQYRDPSYEQYF. In DNA form, the CDR3 reads TGTGCCAGCAGCCAATACCGGGACCCATCCTACGAGCAGTACTTC. The chain has TRBV7-2 and TRBJ2-7; TRBD1 or TRBD2 may be the D gene (5 bases each). Looked up from germline, CDR1 is SGHTA and CDR2 is FQGNSA. V lost 5 bases and J 1 base, leaving 15 bases between the germline ends. There are 15 residues in the CDR3.

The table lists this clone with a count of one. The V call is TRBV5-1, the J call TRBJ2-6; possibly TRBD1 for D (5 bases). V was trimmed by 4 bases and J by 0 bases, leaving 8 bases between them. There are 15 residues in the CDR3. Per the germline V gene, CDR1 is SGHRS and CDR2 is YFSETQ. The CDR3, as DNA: TGCGCCAGCAGCCATACAGGCTCTGGGGCCAACGTCCTGACTTTC. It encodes CASSHTGSGANVLTF.

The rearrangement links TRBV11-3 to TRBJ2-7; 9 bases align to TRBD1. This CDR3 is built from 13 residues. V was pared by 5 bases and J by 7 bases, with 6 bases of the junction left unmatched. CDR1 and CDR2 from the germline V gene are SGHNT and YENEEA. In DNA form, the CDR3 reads TGTGCCAGCAGCCCTGGGACAGGGCGAGAGCAGTACTTC. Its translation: CASSPGTGREQYF.

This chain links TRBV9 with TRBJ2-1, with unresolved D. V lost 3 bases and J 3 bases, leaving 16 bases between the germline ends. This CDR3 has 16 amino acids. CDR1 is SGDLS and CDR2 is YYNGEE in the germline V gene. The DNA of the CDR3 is TGTGCCAGCAGCGCGCACAGTACCCTCTACTACAATGAGCAGTTCTTC. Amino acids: CASSAHSTLYYNEQFF.